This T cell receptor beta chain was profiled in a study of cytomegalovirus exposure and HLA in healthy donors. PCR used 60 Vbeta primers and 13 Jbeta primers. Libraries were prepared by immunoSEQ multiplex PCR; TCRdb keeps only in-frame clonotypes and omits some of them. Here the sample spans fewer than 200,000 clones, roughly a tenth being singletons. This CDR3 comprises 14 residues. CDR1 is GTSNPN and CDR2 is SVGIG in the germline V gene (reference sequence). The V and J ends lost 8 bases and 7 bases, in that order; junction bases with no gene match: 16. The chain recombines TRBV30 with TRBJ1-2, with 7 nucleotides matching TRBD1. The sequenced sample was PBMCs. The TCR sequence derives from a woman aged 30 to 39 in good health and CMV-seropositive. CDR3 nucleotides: TGTGCCGGCCAGCAGGGACAGAAGAAGTCTGGCTACACCTTC. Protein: CAGQQGQKKSGYTF.